The 11 T cell receptor beta chains listed next were all sequenced from one sample in a study of blood T cell repertoires in COVID-19. Assay: immunoSEQ multiplex PCR; the TCRdb copy retains only in-frame clones and omits some. Here the sample spans roughly 440,000 clones, 70% to 90% being singletons. The sample comprised peripheral blood. The receptors stem from a woman between 50 and 59 years old with COVID-19, enrolled during active disease.

The chain links TRBV6-5 to TRBJ1-2; tentative D call: TRBD1 (6 bases). The V gene lost 6 bases and the J gene lost 8 bases, with 22 bases spanning the gap. The CDR3 has 15 residues. Looked up from germline, CDR1 is MNHEY and CDR2 is SVGAGI. CDR3 DNA: TGTGCCAGCAGAGATCCGGGACATGATTCTTACGGCTACACCTTC. As protein: CASRDPGHDSYGYTF.

The chain recombines TRBV6-2 or TRBV6-3 with TRBJ2-1; TRBD2 matches 8 bases. The CDR3 sequence is 16 residues long. V shed 0 bases, J shed 8 bases, and the junction held 9 bases outside the gene matches. Germline CDR1 is MNHEY and CDR2 is SVGEGT. CDR3 amino acids: CASSYSIRGGWDEQFF. The DNA for the CDR3 is TGTGCCAGCAGTTACTCGATACGGGGGGGCTGGGATGAGCAGTTCTTC.

As for this clone: Just one base apart from a much larger clone, this may be a read error. The rearrangement uses TRBV2 and TRBJ1-2, with D possibly being TRBD1 (6 bases). The CDR3 length is 13 residues. V shed 4 bases and J shed 0 bases, with 6 bases lying between them. Germline assignment: CDR1 SNHLY and CDR2 FYNNEI. The CDR3 nucleotides are TGTGCCAGCAGTGGGACAGCTAACTATGGCTACACCTTC. Its protein is CASSGTANYGYTF.

This clone turned up a few times. CDR3 amino acids: CASSLGQGSNQPQHF. The CDR3 DNA follows: TGTGCCAGCAGCTTAGGGCAGGGTAGCAATCAGCCCCAGCATTTT. The chain combines TRBV7-6 with TRBJ1-5, with D tentatively TRBD1 (5 bases). V lost 1 base and J 0 bases, leaving 7 bases between the germline ends. This CDR3 region has 15 residues. Per germline, CDR1 SGHVS and CDR2 FNYEAQ.

In its sample, this clone was seen once. This chain connects TRBV6-6 to TRBJ2-5; a weak D match, TRBD1 (6 bases). The V and J ends lost 7 bases and 5 bases respectively, with 14 bases between them. The germline CDR1 and CDR2 sequences are MNHNY and SVGAGI (reference sequence). The CDR3 is 13 residues long. CDR3 DNA sequence: TGTGCCAGCATCCAGGGGTTCAGGGAGACCCAGTACTTC. Translation: CASIQGFRETQYF.

The rearrangement uses TRBV28 and TRBJ1-2; D remains unclear. Germline lookup yields CDR1 MDHEN and CDR2 SYDVKM. CDR3 length equals 15 residues. V gave up 6 bases and J gave up 8 bases, with 22 bases separating them. The CDR3 bases are TGTGCCAGCAGGAATCGGGGAGGATCTATGGCCGGCTACACCTTC. It codes for CASRNRGGSMAGYTF.

The V call is TRBV4-2, the J call TRBJ2-3; 14 bases agree with TRBD2. The germline V gene encodes CDR1 LGHNA and CDR2 YNFKEQ. With V trimmed by 1 base and J by 0 bases, 9 bases remained unmatched. The CDR3 runs 20 residues. CDR3 sequence reads: CASSQGLAGGLVPSTDTQYF. Written as DNA, the CDR3 is TGTGCCAGCAGCCAAGGACTAGCGGGGGGGCTGGTCCCAAGCACAGATACGCAGTATTTT.

The gene calls are TRBV14 and TRBJ2-6; D ambiguous. The CDR3 covers 17 residues. The V gene lost 1 base and the J gene lost 0 bases, with 10 bases spanning the gap. In germline, CDR1 is SGHDN, CDR2 FVKESK. CDR3 sequence (DNA): TGTGCCAGCAGCCAAGCCCTTCCCTACTCTGGGGCCAACGTCCTGACTTTC. Its protein product is CASSQALPYSGANVLTF.

J is TRBJ1-4 and V is TRBV27; weak D call: TRBD1 (5 bases). Per germline, CDR1 MNHEY and CDR2 SMNVEV (reference sequence). V was pared by 3 bases and J by 10 bases, with 6 bases between. The CDR3 length is 11 residues. CDR3 in DNA: TGTGCCAGCAGTTTCGGGGGAAAACTGTTTTTT. Its protein is CASSFGGKLFF.

The rearrangement uses TRBV19 and TRBJ2-3; TRBD1 agrees at 7 bases. Trimming removed 2 bases from V and 4 bases from J; junction bases left unmatched: 3. Germline lookup yields CDR1 LNHDA and CDR2 SQIVND (reference sequence). The CDR3 extends over 14 amino acids. CDR3 sequence: CASSIQGVADTQYF. CDR3 in DNA: TGTGCCAGTAGTATACAGGGGGTCGCAGATACGCAGTATTTT.

V is TRBV24-1 and J is TRBJ2-1; 7 bases are shared with TRBD1. Germline values: CDR1 KGHDR, CDR2 SFDVKD. The junction had 12 bases not matched to a gene; V was cut back by 5 bases and J by 0 bases. The CDR3 is 18 residues long. CDR3 protein: CATSGTPRQGSSYNEQFF. The CDR3 DNA sequence: TGTGCCACCAGTGGGACCCCCCGACAGGGCAGCTCCTACAATGAGCAGTTCTTC.